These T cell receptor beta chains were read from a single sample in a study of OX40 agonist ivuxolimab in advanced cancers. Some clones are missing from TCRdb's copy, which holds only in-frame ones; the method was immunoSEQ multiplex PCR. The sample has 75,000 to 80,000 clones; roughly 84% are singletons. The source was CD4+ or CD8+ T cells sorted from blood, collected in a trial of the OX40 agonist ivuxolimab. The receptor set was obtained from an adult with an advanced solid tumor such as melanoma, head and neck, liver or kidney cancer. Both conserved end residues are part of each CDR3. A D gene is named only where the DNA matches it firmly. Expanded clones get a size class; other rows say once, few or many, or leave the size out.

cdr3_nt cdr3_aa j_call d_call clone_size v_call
TGTGCCTGGAGGAGGATGCAGGACACTGAAGCTTTCTTT CAWRRMQDTEAFF TRBJ1-1 . few TRBV30
TGCGCCAGCAGCTCCCGCGCAGTCCCGGGCACCGGGGAGCTGTTTTTT CASSSRAVPGTGELFF TRBJ2-2 . . TRBV5-1
TGTGCCAGCAGCCGGACTAGCGGGAGTTTAGAGACCCAGTACTTC CASSRTSGSLETQYF TRBJ2-5 TRBD2 . TRBV14
TGTGCCAGCAGCTTAGGGAAGAAGAACACTGAAGCTTTCTTT CASSLGKKNTEAFF TRBJ1-1 . . TRBV11-2
TGTGCCAGCAGCTTAGGTGGGGGGAACACCGGGGAGCTGTTTTTT CASSLGGGNTGELFF TRBJ2-2 . . TRBV11-2
TGTGCCATCAGTGAGTCAGGGAACACTGAAGCTTTCTTT CAISESGNTEAFF TRBJ1-1 . once TRBV10-3
TGTGCCAGCAGCAAGGCGGGACTATCCGCCTGTTCAATCGCCTACGAGCAGTACTTC CASSKAGLSACSIAYEQYF TRBJ2-7 . . TRBV21-1
TGTGCCAGCAGCCCTCGACAGAACGCGGCGTACGAGCAGTACTTC CASSPRQNAAYEQYF TRBJ2-7 . . TRBV6-5
TGCGCCAGCAGCTTGAACAGAGATTACGAGCAGTACTTC CASSLNRDYEQYF TRBJ2-7 . few TRBV5-1
TGTGCCAGTAGTATAGAGGAGCCTCTGAGTGAAAAACTGTTTTTT CASSIEEPLSEKLFF TRBJ1-4 . once TRBV19
TGTGCCACCTTCAACTTAAGGCCTAACTATGGCTACACCTTC CATFNLRPNYGYTF TRBJ1-2 . . TRBV10-3
TGCGCCAGCAGCCTAGGACAGGGGGCGATCCGGGATTCACCCCTCCACTTT CASSLGQGAIRDSPLHF TRBJ1-6 TRBD1 . TRBV5-1
TGCGCCAGCAGCTTCACAGGCTCTGGAAACACCATATATTTT CASSFTGSGNTIYF TRBJ1-3 . . TRBV5-1
TGTGCCAGCAGCTACCGGGACGGACCCTACGAGCAGTACTTC CASSYRDGPYEQYF TRBJ2-7 . . TRBV7-2
TGCGCCAGCAGCTCGGACAGGGTAGGCGGCTACACCTTC CASSSDRVGGYTF TRBJ1-2 TRBD1 . TRBV5-1
TGTGCCAGCACCCCGGAGAGGGGGGAGCAGTTCTTC CASTPERGEQFF TRBJ2-1 . . TRBV6-5
TGTGCCAGCAGCTTAGTGGGGGGATCGCGCTCCTACGAGCAGTACTTC CASSLVGGSRSYEQYF TRBJ2-7 . . TRBV11-2
TGTGCCAGCAGCTTGGACGGGACTAGCGGCACAGATACGCAGTATTTT CASSLDGTSGTDTQYF TRBJ2-3 TRBD2 . TRBV5-4
TGTGCCAGCAGCTTAGGGGCCGGACTAAGCACAGATACGCAGTATTTT CASSLGAGLSTDTQYF TRBJ2-3 . . TRBV7-6
TGTGCCAGCAGCTTAAAACTAGCGGGAGGGAAGTATGAGCAGTTCTTC CASSLKLAGGKYEQFF TRBJ2-1 TRBD2 . TRBV7-3
TGTGCCAGCAGCTTGGGCGGAGCCTATGGCTACACCTTC CASSLGGAYGYTF TRBJ1-2 . . TRBV5-4
TGTGCCAGCAGACCACACGGACAGGGTCCGGAACGCTCAAGTTCTGGCTACACCTTC CASRPHGQGPERSSSGYTF TRBJ1-2 TRBD1 . TRBV27
TGTGCCAGTAGTGTCGCAGGGCCTGGAAACACCATATATTTT CASSVAGPGNTIYF TRBJ1-3 . once TRBV19
TGTGCCAGCAGGTTGGGTGCCGTCAACTCCTACGAGCAGTACTTC CASRLGAVNSYEQYF TRBJ2-7 . . TRBV7-2
TGTGCCAGCTCACCACGTACACAGGCAACTAACTATGGCTACACCTTC CASSPRTQATNYGYTF TRBJ1-2 . . TRBV18
TGTGCCAGCAAAGGGACAGCTACTAACTATGGCTACACCTTC CASKGTATNYGYTF TRBJ1-2 TRBD1 . TRBV2
TGTGCCAGCAGTTACTGTGCGGGAATCGAGCAGTACTTC CASSYCAGIEQYF TRBJ2-7 . . TRBV6-7
TGTGCCAGCAGCCCGGGACAGGGCTACACCGGGGAGCTGTTTTTT CASSPGQGYTGELFF TRBJ2-2 TRBD1 . TRBV7-3
TGTGCCAGCAGCTTTTCGGAAAGCGCCTACTCCTACGAGCAGTACTTC CASSFSESAYSYEQYF TRBJ2-7 . . TRBV7-9
TGTGCCATCAGTATGGGACAGCAAGCCCAAGAGACCCAGTACTTC CAISMGQQAQETQYF TRBJ2-5 TRBD1 . TRBV10-3
TGTGCCAGCAGCTTGTCAAGGGACAGCCAGGCCTATGGCTACACCTTC CASSLSRDSQAYGYTF TRBJ1-2 TRBD1 . TRBV7-9
TGCGCCAGCAGCCAAGAGGAGGGGGACGAGCAGTACTTC CASSQEEGDEQYF TRBJ2-7 . . TRBV4-3
TGTGCCAGCAGTCCCCAAAGCCTATTCAGTGATGGCTACACCTTC CASSPQSLFSDGYTF TRBJ1-2 . . TRBV28
TGTGCCAGCAGCTTAGATCAGGCCAACTATGGCTACACCTTC CASSLDQANYGYTF TRBJ1-2 . . TRBV11-2
TGTGCCAGCAGCCGACTAGCGGGAGCTGGAGATACGCAGTATTTT CASSRLAGAGDTQYF TRBJ2-3 TRBD2 . TRBV7-3
TGTGCCAGCAGTTCTTCAATGAACACTGAAGCTTTCTTT CASSSSMNTEAFF TRBJ1-1 . . TRBV14
TGTGCCAGCAGCCTAGGGACAGGGGGTAGTACCATATATTTT CASSLGTGGSTIYF TRBJ1-3 TRBD1 . TRBV9
TGTGCCAGCAGTCCCGCCGAGGGGGTAAAGGGTCAGCCCCAGCATTTT CASSPAEGVKGQPQHF TRBJ1-5 . once TRBV28
TGCGCCAGCATAGATGGGGGGATTGGCGAGCAGTACTTC CASIDGGIGEQYF TRBJ2-7 . . TRBV10-2
TGTGCCAGCTCACCGCTAGTAACTAACTACGAGCAGTACTTC CASSPLVTNYEQYF TRBJ2-7 . . TRBV18
TGTGCCAGCAGTCCATTCCAGGACAGACTAAACACCGGGGAGCTGTTTTTT CASSPFQDRLNTGELFF TRBJ2-2 . . TRBV27
TGTGCCAGCAGTCGCCCTGGGGGGACCGGGGAGCTGTTTTTT CASSRPGGTGELFF TRBJ2-2 . once TRBV7-3
TGTGCCAGTAGTATGGGGGTGGGAAGCAATCAGCCCCAGCATTTT CASSMGVGSNQPQHF TRBJ1-5 . . TRBV19
TGTGCCAGCAGTTGGACAGGAGAGACCCAGTACTTC CASSWTGETQYF TRBJ2-5 TRBD1 medium-sized TRBV28
TGCGCCAGCAGCCTGGACAATTGGGGCAATCAGCCCCAGCATTTT CASSLDNWGNQPQHF TRBJ1-5 . . TRBV4-1
TGTGCCAGCAGCTTGGGGTCGGGCACTGAAGCTTTCTTT CASSLGSGTEAFF TRBJ1-1 . . TRBV5-5
TGTGCCAGCAGTTTTGAGGGAGGGGGCTCCTACGAGCAGTACTTC CASSFEGGGSYEQYF TRBJ2-7 . . TRBV27
TGTGCCAGTAGTATCGCGACAGGGCTCTATGGCTACACCTTC CASSIATGLYGYTF TRBJ1-2 TRBD1 . TRBV19
TGTGCCAGCAGCTTGGGTCTCCGGGACAGGGTTTACGGAGAACACAATGAGCAGTTCTTC CASSLGLRDRVYGEHNEQFF TRBJ2-1 TRBD1 . TRBV7-8
TGTGCCAGCAGCAAACAGGGGCAGCGAGAGACCCAGTACTTC CASSKQGQRETQYF TRBJ2-5 TRBD1 once TRBV28
TGTGCCAGCAGCCCCTTAGTCGGTCTGACAGAGCAGTTCTTC CASSPLVGLTEQFF TRBJ2-1 . . TRBV11-2
TGTGCCAGCAGCTTTAGGACTAGCGGGAGATCCCTCTACAATGAGCAGTTCTTC CASSFRTSGRSLYNEQFF TRBJ2-1 TRBD2 . TRBV5-5
TGTGCCAGCAGCTCGGACAGGGACGCTGAAGCTTTCTTT CASSSDRDAEAFF TRBJ1-1 TRBD1 . TRBV11-2
TGTGCCAGCAGTGTTGGACAGCTTCAAGCCAAAAACATTCAGTACTTC CASSVGQLQAKNIQYF TRBJ2-4 . . TRBV28
TGTGCCTGGAGTCTTACATCGGGACTCTATAATTCACCCCTCCACTTT CAWSLTSGLYNSPLHF TRBJ1-6 . once TRBV30
TGTGCCAGCAGCTCGAGGGGGAGTTCCTACAATGAGCAGTTCTTC CASSSRGSSYNEQFF TRBJ2-1 . . TRBV7-2
TGCGCCAGCAGCCAAGAGTTCCTCCCGGTCGCTGAAGCTTTCTTT CASSQEFLPVAEAFF TRBJ1-1 . . TRBV4-3